The present TCR beta chain was sequenced within a study of OX40 agonist ivuxolimab in advanced cancers. For the wider study: Ivuxolimab was an agonistic, fully human IgG2 monoclonal antibody directed against OX40 (CD134), a costimulatory receptor. Intravenous ivuxolimab was administered to patients every 2 weeks at six dose levels: 0.01, 0.1, 0.3, 1.5, 3 and 10 mg/kg. Of the 52 patients in dose escalation, 19 had hepatocellular carcinoma, some 15 had melanoma, 9 had renal cell carcinoma and 9 had head and neck cancer. The dose-escalation cohort was around 84% male with a mean age of approximately 59 years, ranging from 23 to 79. Prior anti-PD-1, anti-PD-L1 or anti-CTLA-4 therapy was permitted, and checkpoint inhibitors had been received by roughly 42% of dose-escalation patients. Partial responses occurred in three dose-escalation patients, of whom one had hepatocellular carcinoma and two had cutaneous melanoma. Peripheral TCRbeta sequencing was intended to test whether TCR sequence diversity was altered and clonal T-cell expansion was caused by ivuxolimab. The monotherapy dose-escalation portion (N ≈ 56 patients) of the phase I ivuxolimab trial is reported in the paper.

Concerning this clone itself: Its antigen target is currently unknown. No clone much larger than this one lies a single base away; base qualities are absent.

Patients with a history of autoimmune disease or receiving systemic immunosuppression were excluded from the trial. Peripheral blood for TCR sequencing was collected from all dose cohorts at baseline, on cycle 4 day 1, and on cycle 7 day 1. The samples were drawn from a first-in-human, open-label, multicenter phase I dose-escalation trial of ivuxolimab. Adults with locally advanced or metastatic head and neck squamous cell, hepatocellular, melanoma or renal cell carcinoma were enrolled in the trial. Before TCR sequencing, CD4+ and CD8+ T cells were separately sorted from peripheral blood. The germline V gene supplies CDR1 MGHDK and CDR2 SYGVNS. V is pruned by 3 bases and J by 8 bases, leaving 7 bases of the junction without a gene match. Spanning cysteine to phenylalanine, the CDR3 consists of 14 amino acids. Only CDR3 DNA is held: 42 bases, read in frame from base 1. Genomic DNA was extracted from sorted cells for sequencing of the TCRbeta CDR3 region. The immunoSEQ Assay was used to sequence the TCRbeta CDR3 regions. Here the immuneACCESS table is served through TCRdb, limited to in-frame sequences with V and J called. Missing clones are a known gap in these copies; in checked studies unresolved V genes cover under half, and the rest lacks a known reason. The sample records tens of thousands of clones, more than 85% of which are singletons. Jointly, the top ten make up about 12% of the sample.

Study-level results and caveats: The antigen specificity of the peripheral T cells that underwent clonal expansion was not determined. Partial responders in the 0.1-3.0 mg/kg groups had among the lowest normalized peripheral clonal expansion, especially among CD8+ T cells. Low levels of normalized T-cell clonal expansion were also seen in some patients who did not respond. On average, CD8+ T cells showed more expanded clones than CD4+ T cells after ivuxolimab. At doses of 0.1 to 3.0 mg/kg, clonal expansion of both CD4+ and CD8+ T cells in blood was seen between baseline and week 6.

The chain couples TRBV25-1 to TRBJ1-2, and TRBD1 aligns with 9 junction nucleotides. The specimen was CD4+ or CD8+ T cells sorted from blood, collected in a trial of the OX40 agonist ivuxolimab. This receptor was taken from an adult with an advanced solid tumor such as melanoma, head and neck, liver or kidney cancer. The CDR3 amino acid sequence is: CASSDWDRVTGYTF. The bases read TGTGCCAGCAGTGACTGGGACAGGGTGACCGGCTACACCTTC.